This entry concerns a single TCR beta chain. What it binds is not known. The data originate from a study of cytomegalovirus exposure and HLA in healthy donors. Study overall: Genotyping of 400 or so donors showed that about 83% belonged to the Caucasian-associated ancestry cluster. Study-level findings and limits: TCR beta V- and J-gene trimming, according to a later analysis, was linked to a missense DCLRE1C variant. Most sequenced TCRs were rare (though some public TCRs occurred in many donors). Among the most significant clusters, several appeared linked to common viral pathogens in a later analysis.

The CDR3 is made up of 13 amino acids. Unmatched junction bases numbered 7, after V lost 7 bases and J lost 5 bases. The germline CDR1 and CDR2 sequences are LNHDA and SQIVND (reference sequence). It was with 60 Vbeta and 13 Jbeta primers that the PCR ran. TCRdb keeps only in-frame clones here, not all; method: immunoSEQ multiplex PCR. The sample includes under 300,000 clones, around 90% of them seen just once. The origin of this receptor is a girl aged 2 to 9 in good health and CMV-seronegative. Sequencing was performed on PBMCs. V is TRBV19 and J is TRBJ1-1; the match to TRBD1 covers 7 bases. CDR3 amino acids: CASTLTGETEAFF. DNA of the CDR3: TGTGCCAGTACCCTAACAGGGGAAACTGAAGCTTTCTTT. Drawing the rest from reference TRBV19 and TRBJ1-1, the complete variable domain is DGGITQSPKYLFRKEGQNVTLSCEQNLNHDAMYWYRQDPGQGLRLIYYSQIVNDFQKGDIAEGYSVSREKKESFPLTVTSAQKNPTAFYLCASTLTGETEAFFGQGTRLTVV.